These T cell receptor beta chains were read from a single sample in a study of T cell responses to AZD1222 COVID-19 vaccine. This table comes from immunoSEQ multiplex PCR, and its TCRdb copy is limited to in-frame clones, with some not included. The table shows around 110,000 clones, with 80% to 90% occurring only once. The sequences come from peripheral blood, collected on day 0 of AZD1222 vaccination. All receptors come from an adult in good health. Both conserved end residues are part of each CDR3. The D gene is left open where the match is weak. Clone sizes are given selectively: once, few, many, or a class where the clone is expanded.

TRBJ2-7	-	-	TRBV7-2	CASSSGLLNNEQYF	TGTGCCAGCAGCTCCGGCTTATTGAACAACGAGCAGTACTTC
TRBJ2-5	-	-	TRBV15	CATSRDPGTQETQYF	TGTGCCACCAGCAGAGATCCGGGTACCCAAGAGACCCAGTACTTC
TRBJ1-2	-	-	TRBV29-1	CSVEATLSYGYTF	TGCAGCGTTGAAGCCACGCTAAGCTATGGCTACACCTTC
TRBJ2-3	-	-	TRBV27	CASSLSAGLSTDTQYF	TGTGCCAGCAGTTTATCGGCGGGGCTCAGCACAGATACGCAGTATTTT
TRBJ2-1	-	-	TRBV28	CASSFPLASNEQFF	TGTGCCAGCAGTTTTCCACTAGCCTCCAATGAGCAGTTCTTC
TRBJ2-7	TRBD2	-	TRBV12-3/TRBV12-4	CASRLAGVREQYF	TGTGCCAGCAGACTAGCGGGAGTCCGTGAGCAGTACTTC
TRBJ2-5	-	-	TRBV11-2	CASSTGAGKQETQYF	TGTGCCAGCAGCACAGGCGCGGGGAAGCAAGAGACCCAGTACTTC
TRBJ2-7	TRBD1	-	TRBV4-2	CASSLGRDRETYEQYF	TGTGCCAGCAGCCTAGGCCGGGACAGGGAGACCTACGAGCAGTACTTC
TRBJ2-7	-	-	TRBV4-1	CASSQSFTGSDYEQYF	TGCGCCAGCAGCCAATCGTTTACTGGGTCGGACTACGAGCAGTACTTC
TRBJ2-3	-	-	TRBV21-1	CASSKGLAGVTGTDTQYF	TGTGCCAGCAGCAAAGGCCTAGCGGGAGTGACGGGCACAGATACGCAGTATTTT
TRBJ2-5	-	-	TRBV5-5	CASSFIGGGETQYF	TGTGCCAGCAGCTTTATCGGGGGCGGGGAGACCCAGTACTTC
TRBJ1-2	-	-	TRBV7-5	CVRSCNWQNYGYTF	TGTGTCAGAAGCTGCAATTGGCAGAACTATGGCTACACCTTC
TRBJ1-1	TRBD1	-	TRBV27	CASSSRDRGRVFYGAFF	TGTGCCAGCAGTTCCCGGGACAGGGGTCGAGTCTTTTATGGAGCTTTCTTT
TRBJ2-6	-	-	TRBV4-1	CASSQGLQSGANVLTF	TGCGCCAGCAGCCAAGGCTTGCAATCTGGGGCCAACGTCCTGACTTTC
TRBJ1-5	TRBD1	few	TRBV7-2	CASSPGQNSNQPQHF	TGTGCCAGCAGCCCGGGACAGAATAGCAATCAGCCCCAGCATTTT
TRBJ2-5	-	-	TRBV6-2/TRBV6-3	CASSYSAIETQYF	TGTGCCAGCAGTTACTCGGCAATAGAGACCCAGTACTTC
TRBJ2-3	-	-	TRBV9	CASSVWSLTDTQYF	TGTGCCAGCAGCGTATGGTCCCTCACAGATACGCAGTATTTT
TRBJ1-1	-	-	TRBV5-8	CASSLSRLNTEAFF	TGTGCCAGCAGCTTGTCTCGGCTGAACACTGAAGCTTTCTTT
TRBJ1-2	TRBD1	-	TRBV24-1	CATSDGQGNGYTF	TGTGCCACCAGTGACGGACAGGGGAATGGCTACACCTTC
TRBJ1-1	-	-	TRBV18	CASSPPGFPLGSTEAFF	TGTGCCAGCTCACCACCGGGATTCCCCCTCGGAAGCACTGAAGCTTTCTTT
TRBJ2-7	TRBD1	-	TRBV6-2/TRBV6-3	CASSSGQGASYEQYF	TGTGCCAGCAGCTCGGGACAGGGGGCATCCTACGAGCAGTACTTC
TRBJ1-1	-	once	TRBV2	CASTLRELAEAFF	TGTGCCAGCACTTTGCGGGAACTCGCTGAAGCTTTCTTT
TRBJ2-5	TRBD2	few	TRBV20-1	CSASSSGVQETQYF	TGCAGTGCTAGTTCTAGCGGGGTCCAAGAGACCCAGTACTTC
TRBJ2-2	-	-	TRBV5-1	CASSMSQGPGELFF	TGCGCCAGCAGCATGTCACAGGGACCCGGGGAGCTGTTTTTT
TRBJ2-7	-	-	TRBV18	CASSPAAYEQYF	TGTGCCAGCTCACCAGCAGCCTACGAGCAGTACTTC
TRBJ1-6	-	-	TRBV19	CASRTRESSYNSPLHF	TGTGCCAGTAGGACTAGGGAAAGCTCCTATAATTCACCCCTCCACTTT
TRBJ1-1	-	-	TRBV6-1	CASSDPGALGNTEAFF	TGTGCCAGCAGTGACCCCGGGGCGCTTGGGAACACTGAAGCTTTCTTT
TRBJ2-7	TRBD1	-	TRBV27	CASSFRTGNYEQYF	TGTGCCAGCAGTTTTCGGACAGGAAACTACGAGCAGTACTTC
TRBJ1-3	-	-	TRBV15	CATSRGGASGNTIYF	TGTGCCACCAGCAGAGGGGGGGCGTCTGGAAACACCATATATTTT
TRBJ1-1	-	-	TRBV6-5	CASSTGTAISTEAFF	TGTGCCAGCAGTACCGGGACGGCGATCTCCACTGAAGCTTTCTTT
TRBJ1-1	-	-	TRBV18	CASSPDRGSTEAFF	TGTGCCAGCTCACCGGACAGAGGGTCCACTGAAGCTTTCTTT